What follows are 4 T cell receptor beta chains derived from one specimen sequenced in a study of response to subunit inactivated influenza vaccine. TCRdb itself ran the RT-PCR reads through MiXCR, one entry per CDR3 protein. The table includes roughly 650,000 distinct CDR3 sequences, approximately 15% detected once. The sequencing here drew on PBMCs from blood, taken 14 days before vaccination. All receptors come from a man aged 45 to 65 who received an inactivated influenza vaccine.

CDR3 nucleotide sequence: TGTGCCAGCAGTAAGGACTACGACTACAATGAGCAGTTCTTC. Translating it yields CASSKDYDYNEQFF. This sequence joins TRBV6-1 and TRBJ2-1; tentative D call: TRBD2 (6 bases). The length of the CDR3 is 14 residues. Germline V CDR1 and CDR2: MNHNS, SASEGT. V was cut by 5 bases and J by 3 bases, with 11 bases left in between.

This clonotype showed up just a few times. This rearrangement joins TRBV5-5 to TRBJ1-5; 7 bases fit TRBD1. The CDR3 is 15 amino acids. Germline V gene data show CDR1 as SGHKS and CDR2 as YYEKEE (reference sequence). The trim removed 3 bases at V and 1 base at J, leaving 4 bases unmatched. The CDR3 sequence is CASSWAGQSNQPQHF. The CDR3, as DNA: TGTGCCAGCAGCTGGGCGGGACAGAGCAATCAGCCCCAGCATTTT.

This clonotype was found a few times. CDR3 nucleotides: TGTGCCAGCAGCCTGCCAAGGACATTAAACACTGAAGCTTTCTTT. The encoded protein is CASSLPRTLNTEAFF. The rearrangement uses TRBV5-6 and TRBJ1-1; tentatively, D is TRBD1 (5 bases). Trimming left V 4 bases short and J 2 bases short, with 15 bases between. The CDR3 is 15 amino acids. Germline V lookup: CDR1 SGHDT, CDR2 YYEEEE.

This clonotype has only a few counts. The chain links TRBV6-2 or TRBV6-3 to TRBJ2-7, with TRBD1 identical over 8 bases. CDR1 and CDR2 (germline): MNHEY, SVGEGT. The CDR3 is 13 amino acids. J gave up 3 bases and V 5 bases, and 3 bases lay outside the gene matches. The CDR3 nucleotides are TGTGCCAGCAGTAGACAGGGGAACTACGAGCAGTACTTC. It is translated as CASSRQGNYEQYF.